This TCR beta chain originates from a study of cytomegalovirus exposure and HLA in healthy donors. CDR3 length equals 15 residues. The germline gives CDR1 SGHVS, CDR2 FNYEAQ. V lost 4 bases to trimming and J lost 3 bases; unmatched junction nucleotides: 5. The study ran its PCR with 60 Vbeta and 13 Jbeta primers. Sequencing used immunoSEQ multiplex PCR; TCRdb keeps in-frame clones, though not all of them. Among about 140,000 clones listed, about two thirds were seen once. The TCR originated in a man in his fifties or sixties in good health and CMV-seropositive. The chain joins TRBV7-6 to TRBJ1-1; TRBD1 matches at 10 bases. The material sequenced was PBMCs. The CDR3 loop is CASSSDRGLHTEAFF. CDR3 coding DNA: TGTGCCAGCAGCTCCGACAGGGGGCTGCACACTGAAGCTTTCTTT.